These 5 T cell receptor beta chains were all obtained from the same sample, sequenced in a study of T cells after yellow fever vaccination. TCRdb analysed the 5' RACE reads with MiXCR anew, one entry per CDR3 protein. The data contain 300,000 or so distinct CDR3 sequences, about 4% of them singletons. The sample in question was PBMCs, obtained 5 days after the yellow fever booster vaccination. Every receptor here comes from a man aged 18 to 29 who received the YFV17D yellow fever vaccine.

This chain joins TRBV19 and TRBJ2-3; 8 bases map to TRBD1. This CDR3 has 13 residues. J was trimmed by 2 bases and V by 7 bases; bases with no gene match: 2. Germline V lookup: CDR1 LNHDA, CDR2 SQIVND (reference sequence). CDR3 region: CASKGQATDTQYF. The CDR3 DNA sequence: TGTGCCAGTAAGGGACAGGCCACAGATACGCAGTATTTT.

This chain joins TRBV7-8 and TRBJ1-1, with 9 bases identical to TRBD1. The trim removed 5 bases at V and 7 bases at J, leaving 14 bases unmatched. This CDR3 is built from 16 residues. Per the germline V gene, CDR1 is SGHVS and CDR2 is FQNEAQ. This CDR3 is CASSDNPGQGGNEAFF. CDR3 DNA: TGTGCCAGCAGCGATAATCCGGGACAGGGAGGGAATGAAGCTTTCTTT.

This clonotype was seen ten or more times. The chain is built from TRBV7-9 and TRBJ2-4, with D perhaps TRBD2 (5 bases). Per germline, CDR1 SEHNR and CDR2 FQNEAQ (reference sequence). Between the trimmed V and J ends, which lost 1 base and 0 bases, there was a span of 7 bases. This CDR3 contains 15 residues. CDR3: CASSLGELAKNIQYF. The CDR3 DNA follows: TGTGCCAGCAGCTTAGGGGAGCTAGCCAAAAACATTCAGTACTTC.

The chain couples TRBV4-3 to TRBJ1-5; D call uncertain. There are 15 residues in the CDR3. Trimming left V 2 bases short and J 0 bases short, with 8 bases between. Germline V CDR1 and CDR2: LGHNA, YSLEER. DNA for the CDR3: TGCGCCAGCAGCCAAAGTACAGATAGCAATCAGCCCCAGCATTTT. Translated: CASSQSTDSNQPQHF.

V and J are TRBV4-3 and TRBJ2-2; D gene ambiguous. In germline, CDR1 is LGHNA, CDR2 YSLEER. The CDR3 loop spans 14 amino acids. With 1 base removed from V and 4 bases from J, the gap between germline ends came to 7 bases. DNA for the CDR3: TGCGCCAGCAGCCAAGGGGCGGCCACCGGGGAGCTGTTTTTT. As protein: CASSQGAATGELFF.